Sequencing of this T cell receptor beta chain was carried out in a study of CD8 T cells in ankylosing spondylitis. TCRdb reanalysed the 5' RACE reads using MiXCR and keeps one entry per CDR3 protein. The sample contains some 700,000 distinct CDR3 sequences, around 17% of which appear only once. Germline CDR1 and CDR2: LGHDT and YNNKEL (reference sequence). The J segment lost 6 bases and the V segment lost 0 bases, leaving 4 bases of the junction unmatched. This CDR3 has 15 residues. Findings of the study overall: Ankylosing spondylitis blood seemed to carry a telltale TCR beta motif made of eight or nine highly homologous variants.

This clonotype was counted between two and nine times. The antigen is unknown. Sequencing was done on a sample of blood, either unsorted or a sorted T cell fraction (not recorded which). This TCR was sampled from a male donor with ankylosing spondylitis. The rearrangement uses TRBV3-1 and TRBJ1-5, with 8 bases that match TRBD1. CDR3 protein: CASSQDTGGRQPQHF. The DNA of the CDR3 is TGTGCCAGCAGCCAAGATACAGGGGGACGTCAGCCCCAGCATTTT. The complete variable domain, with remaining parts taken from reference TRBV3-1 and TRBJ1-5, reads DTAVSQTPKYLVTQMGNDKSIKCEQNLGHDTMYWYKQDSKKFLKIMFSYNNKELIINETVPNRFSPKSPDKAHLNLHINSLELGDSAVYFCASSQDTGGRQPQHFGDGTRLSIL.